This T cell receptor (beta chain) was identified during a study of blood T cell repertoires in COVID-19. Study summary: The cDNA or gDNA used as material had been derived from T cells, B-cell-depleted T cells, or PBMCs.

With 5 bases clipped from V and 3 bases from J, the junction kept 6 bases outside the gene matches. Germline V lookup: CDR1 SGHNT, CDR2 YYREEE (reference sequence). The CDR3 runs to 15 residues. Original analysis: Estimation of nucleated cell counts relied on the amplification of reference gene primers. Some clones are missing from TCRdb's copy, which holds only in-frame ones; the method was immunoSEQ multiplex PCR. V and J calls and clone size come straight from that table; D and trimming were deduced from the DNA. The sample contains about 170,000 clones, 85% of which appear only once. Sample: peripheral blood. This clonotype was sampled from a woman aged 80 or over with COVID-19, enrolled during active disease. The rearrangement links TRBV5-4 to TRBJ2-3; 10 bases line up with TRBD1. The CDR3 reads CASRGSGQGTDTQYF. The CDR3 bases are TGTGCCAGCAGAGGATCGGGACAGGGGACAGATACGCAGTATTTT. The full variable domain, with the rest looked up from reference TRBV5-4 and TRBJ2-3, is ETGVTQSPTHLIKTRGQQVTLRCSSQSGHNTVSWYQQALGQGPQFIFQYYREEENGRGNFPPRFSGLQFPNYSSELNVNALELDDSALYLCASRGSGQGTDTQYFGPGTRLTVL.